The rows below give T cell receptor beta chains drawn from one sample of a study of blood T cell repertoires in COVID-19. The repertoire was sequenced with immunoSEQ multiplex PCR; TCRdb's copy has only in-frame clones and lacks some. The profile shows some 290,000 clones, 85% to 90% of them singletons. The specimen sequenced was peripheral blood. All receptors come from a woman younger than 45 with COVID-19, enrolled during active disease. Each CDR3 is given with its conserved first and last residue. D genes are given only for firm matches. For some rows the clone size is stated as once, few or many, or as a class when expanded; others skip it.

D,V,J,size,CDR3,DNA
TRBD1,TRBV20-1,TRBJ1-1,.,CSASDRVTGSEAFF,TGCAGTGCTAGTGACAGGGTTACAGGCTCTGAAGCTTTCTTT
TRBD2,TRBV4-2,TRBJ2-3,.,CASSQDQGGGGNTQYF,TGTGCCAGCAGCCAAGATCAAGGCGGCGGGGGGAATACGCAGTATTTT
.,TRBV10-3,TRBJ1-2,.,CAGTGLAPYGYTF,TGTGCCGGGACGGGACTGGCACCCTATGGCTACACCTTC
TRBD1,TRBV24-1,TRBJ1-4,.,CATSVGGTGNEKLFF,TGTGCCACCAGTGTAGGCGGGACAGGGAATGAAAAACTGTTTTTT
.,TRBV30,TRBJ1-1,.,CAWGLGENTEAFF,TGTGCCTGGGGGCTAGGGGAGAACACTGAAGCTTTCTTT
.,TRBV6-6,TRBJ1-5,few,CASSRWADDQPQHF,TGTGCCAGCAGCAGGTGGGCAGATGATCAGCCCCAGCATTTT
TRBD2,TRBV18,TRBJ2-3,.,CASSPAGGPPSTDTQYF,TGTGCCAGCTCCCCGGCGGGGGGCCCCCCTAGCACAGATACGCAGTATTTT
.,TRBV28,TRBJ1-6,few,CASSLSDRHNSPLHF,TGTGCCAGCAGTTTATCTGACAGGCACAATTCACCCCTCCACTTT
.,TRBV10-1,TRBJ1-1,.,CASSEVGLSEAFF,TGCGCCAGCAGTGAGGTGGGGCTCTCTGAAGCTTTCTTT
TRBD1,TRBV28,TRBJ1-2,few,CASSSPYRGTGSRDYGYTF,TGTGCCAGCAGTTCCCCATATCGAGGGACAGGGTCTCGAGACTATGGCTACACCTTC
.,TRBV5-1,TRBJ1-1,.,CASTPGISPIPNTEAFF,TGCGCCAGCACTCCGGGAATCTCCCCGATACCGAACACTGAAGCTTTCTTT
TRBD2,TRBV4-2,TRBJ2-3,few,CASSQAAAGTQYF,TGTGCCAGCAGCCAAGCAGCAGCGGGGACGCAGTATTTT
.,TRBV7-9,TRBJ2-2,few,CASSLVQKNTGELFF,TGTGCCAGCAGCTTAGTACAGAAGAACACCGGGGAGCTGTTTTTT
TRBD1,TRBV18,TRBJ1-1,.,CASSGQGNTEAFF,TGTGCCAGCTCTGGACAGGGGAACACTGAAGCTTTCTTT
.,TRBV4-1,TRBJ2-5,.,CASSQDGGSQETQYF,TGCGCCAGCAGCCAAGATGGTGGCAGCCAAGAGACCCAGTACTTC
.,TRBV5-4,TRBJ1-2,.,CASSGGGGYTF,TGTGCCAGCAGCGGCGGCGGTGGCTACACCTTC
TRBD2,TRBV4-1,TRBJ2-3,.,CASSQGGGADTQYF,TGCGCCAGCAGCCAAGGCGGGGGGGCGGATACGCAGTATTTT
.,TRBV19,TRBJ2-7,.,CASSTGSTEQYF,TGTGCCAGTAGTACGGGGTCTACCGAGCAGTACTTC
.,TRBV11-2,TRBJ2-5,once,CASSFSQSGPEETQYF,TGTGCCAGCAGCTTCAGCCAGAGCGGGCCGGAAGAGACCCAGTACTTC
TRBD2,TRBV24-1,TRBJ2-1,.,CATSDFRLAGGRQFF,TGTGCCACCAGTGATTTTAGACTAGCGGGGGGCCGCCAGTTCTTC
.,TRBV29-1,TRBJ1-1,.,CSVEVMNTEAFF,TGCAGCGTTGAAGTCATGAACACTGAAGCTTTCTTT
.,TRBV12-3/TRBV12-4,TRBJ2-3,.,CASSVGPGTQYF,TGTGCCAGCAGTGTGGGGCCCGGTACGCAGTATTTT
.,TRBV19,TRBJ2-7,few,CASSIGGGEYEQYF,TGTGCCAGTAGTATAGGAGGGGGGGAGTACGAGCAGTACTTC
.,TRBV13,TRBJ2-1,.,CASSLGPSNEQFF,TGTGCCAGCAGCTTAGGACCTAGCAATGAGCAGTTCTTC
TRBD2,TRBV11-2,TRBJ2-3,.,CASSLGGWGLSTDTQYF,TGTGCCAGCAGCTTAGGGGGGTGGGGACTATCCACAGATACGCAGTATTTT
.,TRBV5-4,TRBJ2-5,.,CASSLVSEETQYF,TGTGCCAGCAGCTTGGTAAGCGAAGAGACCCAGTACTTC
TRBD2,TRBV7-9,TRBJ2-5,.,CASSMGLANYQETQYF,TGTGCCAGCAGCATGGGACTAGCTAATTACCAAGAGACCCAGTACTTC
.,TRBV19,TRBJ2-5,.,CASSIDINRRETQYF,TGTGCCAGTAGTATAGATATCAACCGTAGAGAGACCCAGTACTTC
TRBD2,TRBV24-1,TRBJ2-1,.,CAIADSTSGYNEQFF,TGTGCCATCGCGGATAGTACTAGCGGTTACAATGAGCAGTTCTTC
.,TRBV18,TRBJ2-7,.,CASSIQSPYEQYF,TGTGCCAGCTCAATACAGAGCCCCTACGAGCAGTACTTC
TRBD1,TRBV7-7,TRBJ2-2,.,CASSPYRGKVAGELFF,TGTGCCAGCAGCCCGTACAGGGGAAAGGTGGCCGGGGAGCTGTTTTTT
.,TRBV30,TRBJ2-1,.,CAWSPIGDYSYNEQFF,TGTGCCTGGAGCCCAATCGGGGATTACTCCTACAATGAGCAGTTCTTC
TRBD1,TRBV5-1,TRBJ2-7,.,CASSLTGDEQYF,TGCGCCAGCAGCTTGACAGGGGACGAGCAGTACTTC
TRBD1,TRBV6-1,TRBJ2-7,.,CASSEAGRQGAYEQYF,TGTGCCAGCAGTGAAGCGGGGCGACAGGGGGCTTACGAGCAGTACTTC
.,TRBV7-9,TRBJ2-3,.,CASSYGTSTDTQYF,TGTGCCAGCAGCTACGGGACTAGCACAGATACGCAGTATTTT
TRBD1,TRBV5-6,TRBJ2-5,once,CASSLGAGGVGETQYF,TGTGCCAGCAGCTTGGGGGCAGGGGGCGTTGGGGAGACCCAGTACTTC
TRBD1,TRBV7-6,TRBJ2-4,.,CASSPGQGVEGDIQYF,TGTGCCAGCAGCCCGGGACAGGGGGTCGAGGGAGACATTCAGTACTTC
TRBD1,TRBV5-1,TRBJ1-1,.,CASRRQGMGPEAFF,TGCGCCAGCAGACGACAGGGCATGGGGCCTGAAGCTTTCTTT
TRBD1,TRBV5-5,TRBJ2-6,.,CASSLAGTGGSGANVLTF,TGTGCCAGCAGCTTGGCGGGGACAGGGGGCTCAGGGGCCAACGTCCTGACTTTC
.,TRBV5-1,TRBJ1-1,many,CASTPPRATLNTEAFF,TGCGCCAGCACACCGCCGAGGGCGACCTTGAACACTGAAGCTTTCTTT
.,TRBV19,TRBJ1-6,once,CASSRTTRGNSPLHF,TGTGCCAGTAGTAGAACAACCAGGGGTAATTCACCCCTCCACTTT
.,TRBV11-2,TRBJ1-1,.,CASSLAARTEAFF,TGTGCCAGCAGCTTAGCCGCGCGCACTGAAGCTTTCTTT
.,TRBV6-5,TRBJ2-7,.,CASSYSREQYF,TGTGCCAGCAGTTACAGCAGGGAGCAGTACTTC
.,TRBV5-1,TRBJ2-2,.,CASSLDRASTGELFF,TGCGCCAGCAGCTTGGACAGGGCCTCCACCGGGGAGCTGTTTTTT
.,TRBV19,TRBJ2-7,.,CASSHSGALSYEQYF,TGTGCCAGTAGTCATTCAGGGGCGCTCTCCTACGAGCAGTACTTC
.,TRBV18,TRBJ1-1,once,CASSPGGRITEAFF,TGTGCCAGCTCGCCCGGGGGGAGGATCACTGAAGCTTTCTTT
.,TRBV3-1/TRBV3-2,TRBJ1-4,once,CASSLDNPVLTNEKLFF,TGTGCCAGCAGTCTGGACAACCCAGTTTTAACTAATGAAAAACTGTTTTTT
TRBD2,TRBV19,TRBJ2-3,.,CASSIEGLDTDTQYF,TGTGCCAGTAGTATAGAGGGACTAGACACAGATACGCAGTATTTT
.,TRBV5-4,TRBJ2-7,.,CASSFFGASWGEQYF,TGTGCCAGCAGCTTTTTCGGCGCTAGCTGGGGCGAGCAGTACTTC